Reported below is one T cell receptor (beta chain). This sample was included in a study of T cells in Graves' hyperthyroidism and ophthalmopathy. RNA transcripts served as the template for amplifying TCR beta CDR3 regions. The HTBI primer set served for first-round RT-PCR of the TCR CDR3. TCRdb ran MiXCR on the multiplex PCR reads and lists one entry per CDR3 protein. This table holds hundreds of thousands of distinct CDR3 sequences, 38% found once. The CDR3 loop spans 14 amino acids. Germline lookup yields CDR1 SGHDN and CDR2 FVKESK. Trimming took 2 bases from V and 3 from J, leaving 10 bases between them.

This TCR derives from a man between 18 and 29 years old with Graves' hyperthyroidism. This chain links TRBV14 with TRBJ1-1, with D possibly TRBD1 on 6 matching bases. The sequenced sample consisted of blood. In nucleotides, the CDR3 is TGTGCCAGCAGCCAATTTACAGGGCACACTGAAGCTTTCTTT. Residues: CASSQFTGHTEAFF.